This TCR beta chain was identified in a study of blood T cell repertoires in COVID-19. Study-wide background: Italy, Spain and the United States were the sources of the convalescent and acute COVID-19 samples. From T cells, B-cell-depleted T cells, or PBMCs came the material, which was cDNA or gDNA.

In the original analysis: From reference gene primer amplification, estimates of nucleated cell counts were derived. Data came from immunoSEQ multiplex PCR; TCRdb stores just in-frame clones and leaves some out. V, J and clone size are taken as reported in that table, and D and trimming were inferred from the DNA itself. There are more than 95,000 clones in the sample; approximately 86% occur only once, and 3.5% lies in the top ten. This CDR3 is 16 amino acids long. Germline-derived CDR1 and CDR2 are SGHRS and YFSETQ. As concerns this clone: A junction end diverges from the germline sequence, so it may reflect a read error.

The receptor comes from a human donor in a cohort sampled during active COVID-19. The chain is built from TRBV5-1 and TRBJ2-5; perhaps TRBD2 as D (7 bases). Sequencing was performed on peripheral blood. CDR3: CASSSLEGGGPPSANF. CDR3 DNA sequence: TGCGCCAGCAGCTCTCTTGAGGGCGGGGGCCCTCCCTCCGCAAACTTC. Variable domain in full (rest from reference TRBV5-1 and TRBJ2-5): KAGVTQTPRYLIKTRGQQVTLSCSPISGHRSVSWYQQTPGQGLQFLFEYFSETQRNKGNFPGRFSGRQFSNSRSEMNVSTLELGDSALYLCASSSLEGGGPPSANFGPGTRLLVL.